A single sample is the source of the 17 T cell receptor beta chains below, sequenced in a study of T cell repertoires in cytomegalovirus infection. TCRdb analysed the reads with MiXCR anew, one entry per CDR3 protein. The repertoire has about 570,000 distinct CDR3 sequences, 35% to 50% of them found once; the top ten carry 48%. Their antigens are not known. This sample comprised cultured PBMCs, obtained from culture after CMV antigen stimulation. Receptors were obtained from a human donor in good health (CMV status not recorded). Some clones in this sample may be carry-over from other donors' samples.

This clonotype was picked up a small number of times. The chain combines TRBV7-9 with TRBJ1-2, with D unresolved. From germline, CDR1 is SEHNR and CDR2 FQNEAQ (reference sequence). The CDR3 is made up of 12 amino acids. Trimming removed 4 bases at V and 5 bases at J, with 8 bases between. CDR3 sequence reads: CASSSGEYGYTF. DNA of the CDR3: TGTGCCAGCAGCTCCGGCGAATATGGCTACACCTTC.

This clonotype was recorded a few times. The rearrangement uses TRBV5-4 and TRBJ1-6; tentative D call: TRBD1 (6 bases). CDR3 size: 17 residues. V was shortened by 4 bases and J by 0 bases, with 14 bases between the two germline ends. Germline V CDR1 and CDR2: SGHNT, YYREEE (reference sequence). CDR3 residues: CASSGPTGSSYNSPLHF. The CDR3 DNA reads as TGTGCCAGCAGCGGACCTACAGGGAGCTCCTATAATTCACCCCTCCACTTT.

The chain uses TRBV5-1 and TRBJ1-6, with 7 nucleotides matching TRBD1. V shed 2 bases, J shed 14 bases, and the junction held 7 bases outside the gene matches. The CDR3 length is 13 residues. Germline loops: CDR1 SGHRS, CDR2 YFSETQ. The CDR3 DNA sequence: TGCGCCAGCAGCTTCAGACAGGGTAGCGCCCTCCACTTT. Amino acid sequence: CASSFRQGSALHF.

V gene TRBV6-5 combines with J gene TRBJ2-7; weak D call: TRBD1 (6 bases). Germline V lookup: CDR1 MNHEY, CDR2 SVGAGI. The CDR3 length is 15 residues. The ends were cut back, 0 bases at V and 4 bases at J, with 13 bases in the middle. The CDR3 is CASSYSIGTPYEQYF. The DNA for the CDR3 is TGTGCCAGCAGTTACTCGATCGGGACACCATACGAGCAGTACTTC.

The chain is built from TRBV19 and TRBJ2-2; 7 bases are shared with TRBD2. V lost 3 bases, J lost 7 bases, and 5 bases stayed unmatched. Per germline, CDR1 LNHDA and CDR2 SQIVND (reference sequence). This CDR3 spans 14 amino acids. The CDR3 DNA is TGTGCCAGTAGTATTCCTGCGGGGGACGGGGAGCTGTTTTTT. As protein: CASSIPAGDGELFF.

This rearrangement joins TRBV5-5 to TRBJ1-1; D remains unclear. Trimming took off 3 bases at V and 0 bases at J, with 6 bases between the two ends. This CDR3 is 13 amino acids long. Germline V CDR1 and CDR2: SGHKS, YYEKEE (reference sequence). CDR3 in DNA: TGTGCCAGCAGCTGGCCATTGAACACTGAAGCTTTCTTT. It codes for CASSWPLNTEAFF. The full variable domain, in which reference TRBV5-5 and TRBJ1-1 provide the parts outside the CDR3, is DAGVTQSPTHLIKTRGQQVTLRCSPISGHKSVSWYQQVLGQGPQFIFQYYEKEERGRGNFPDRFSARQFPNYSSELNVNALLLGDSALYLCASSWPLNTEAFFGQGTRLTVV.

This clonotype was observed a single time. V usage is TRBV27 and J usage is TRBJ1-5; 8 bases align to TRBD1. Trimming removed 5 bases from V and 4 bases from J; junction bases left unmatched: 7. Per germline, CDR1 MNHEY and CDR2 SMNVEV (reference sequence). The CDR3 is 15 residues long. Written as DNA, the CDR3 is TGTGCCAGCAGTCCCCGACGGACAGGGAATCAGCCCCAGCATTTT. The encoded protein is CASSPRRTGNQPQHF.

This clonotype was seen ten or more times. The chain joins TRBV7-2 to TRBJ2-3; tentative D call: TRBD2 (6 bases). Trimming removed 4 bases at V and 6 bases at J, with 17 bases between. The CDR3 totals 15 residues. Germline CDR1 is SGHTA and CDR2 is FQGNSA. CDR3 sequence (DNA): TGTGCCAGCAGCTCGCGGCCGGGGGTCCACGATACGCAGTATTTT. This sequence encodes CASSSRPGVHDTQYF.

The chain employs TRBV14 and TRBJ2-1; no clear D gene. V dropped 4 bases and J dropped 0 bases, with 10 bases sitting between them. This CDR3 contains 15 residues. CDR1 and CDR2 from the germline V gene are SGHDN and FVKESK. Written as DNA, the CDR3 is TGTGCCAGCAGCCCCGCGGATAGCTCCTACAATGAGCAGTTCTTC. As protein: CASSPADSSYNEQFF.

The CDR3 nucleotides are TGTGCCAGCAGCTTTCCTACCCTTACTGAAGCTTTCTTT. Protein: CASSFPTLTEAFF. J is TRBJ1-1 and V is TRBV7-2; no reliable D call. V was trimmed by 3 bases and J by 5 bases, leaving 10 bases between them. Germline V lookup: CDR1 SGHTA, CDR2 FQGNSA. This CDR3 comprises 13 residues. Full variable domain (remainder filled in from reference TRBV7-2 and TRBJ1-1): GAGVSQSPSNKVTEKGKDVELRCDPISGHTALYWYRQSLGQGLEFLIYFQGNSAPDKSGLPSDRFSAERTGGSVSTLTIQRTQQEDSAVYLCASSFPTLTEAFFGQGTRLTVV.

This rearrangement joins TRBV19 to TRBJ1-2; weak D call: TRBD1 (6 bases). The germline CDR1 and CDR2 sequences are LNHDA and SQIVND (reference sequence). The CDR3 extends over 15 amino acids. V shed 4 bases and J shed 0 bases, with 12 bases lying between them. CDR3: CASSTTGIANYGYTF. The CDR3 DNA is TGTGCCAGTAGTACGACAGGAATAGCTAACTATGGCTACACCTTC.

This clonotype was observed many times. The CDR3 here is CASSLSRTYEQYF. Here the CDR3 DNA reads TGTGCCAGCAGCTTAAGCCGAACCTACGAGCAGTACTTC. V is TRBV7-2 and J is TRBJ2-7; the D is unclear. Looked up from germline, CDR1 is SGHTA and CDR2 is FQGNSA. V was pared by 2 bases and J by 2 bases, with 7 bases between. This CDR3 has 13 amino acids.

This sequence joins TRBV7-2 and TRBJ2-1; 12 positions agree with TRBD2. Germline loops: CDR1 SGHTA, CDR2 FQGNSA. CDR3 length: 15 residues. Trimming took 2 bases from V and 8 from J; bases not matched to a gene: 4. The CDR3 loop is CASSLRTSGVHEQFF. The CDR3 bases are TGTGCCAGCAGCTTACGGACTAGCGGGGTCCATGAGCAGTTCTTC.

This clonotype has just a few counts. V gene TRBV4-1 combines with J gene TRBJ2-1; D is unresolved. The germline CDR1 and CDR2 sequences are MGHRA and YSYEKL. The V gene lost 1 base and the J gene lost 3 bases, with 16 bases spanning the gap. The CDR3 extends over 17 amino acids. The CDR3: CASSQVPLILVYNEQFF. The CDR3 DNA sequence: TGCGCCAGCAGCCAAGTCCCCCTCATTCTTGTCTACAATGAGCAGTTCTTC.

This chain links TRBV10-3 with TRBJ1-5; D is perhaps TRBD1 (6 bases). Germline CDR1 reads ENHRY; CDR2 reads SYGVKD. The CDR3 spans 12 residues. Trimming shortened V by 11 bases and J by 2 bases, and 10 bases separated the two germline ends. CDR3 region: CAVQGGNQPQHF. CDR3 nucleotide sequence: TGTGCCGTACAGGGAGGCAATCAGCCCCAGCATTTT.

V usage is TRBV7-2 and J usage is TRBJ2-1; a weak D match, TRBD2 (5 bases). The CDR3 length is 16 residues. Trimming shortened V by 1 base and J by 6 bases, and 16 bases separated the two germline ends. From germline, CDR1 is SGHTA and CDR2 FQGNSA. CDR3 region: CASSLESGLVSNEQFF. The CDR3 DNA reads TGTGCCAGCAGCTTAGAGTCGGGGTTAGTAAGCAATGAGCAGTTCTTC.

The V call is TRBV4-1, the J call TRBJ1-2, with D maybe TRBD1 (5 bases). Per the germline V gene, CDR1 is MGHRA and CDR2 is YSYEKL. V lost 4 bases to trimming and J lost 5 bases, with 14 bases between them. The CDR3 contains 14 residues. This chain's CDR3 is CASSPQTESYGYTF. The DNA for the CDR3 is TGCGCCAGCAGCCCTCAGACAGAATCATATGGCTACACCTTC.